The T cell receptor (beta chain) under discussion was sequenced for a study of T cell changes during pregnancy in multiple sclerosis. Germline CDR1 and CDR2: MDHEN and SYDVKM. The CDR3 is 12 amino acids. V lost 7 bases and J lost 8; bases outside the gene matches: 3. Sequencing was performed with immunoSEQ multiplex PCR; in TCRdb, only in-frame clones are kept and a portion is missing. The data show around 100,000 clones, with around 90% seen just once and 1.5% to 1.9% held by the top ten. Sample: peripheral blood, taken in the third trimester of pregnancy. This TCR derives from a female donor with multiple sclerosis, enrolled in a pregnancy study. This chain joins TRBV28 and TRBJ1-4, with 8 bases that match TRBD1. In DNA form, the CDR3 reads TGTGCCAGCACACAGGGGGGAGAAAAACTGTTTTTT. As protein: CASTQGGEKLFF.